This T cell receptor beta chain emerged from a study of blood T cell repertoires in COVID-19. At the level of the study: The study drew acute and convalescent COVID-19 samples from the United States, Italy and Spain. Sources were T cells, B-cell-depleted T cells, or PBMCs; the material itself was cDNA or gDNA.

Germline V CDR1 and CDR2: LGHDT, YNNKEL (reference sequence). CDR3 length: 13 residues. V lost 6 bases and J lost 7, with 15 bases in between. The method was immunoSEQ multiplex PCR; TCRdb's version includes in-frame clones alone and lacks a portion of them. The sample holds tens of thousands of clones, more than 90% seen once. This receptor was obtained from a man in his sixties with acute or convalescent COVID-19. The rearrangement joins TRBV3-1 (or the pseudogene TRBV3-2) to TRBJ2-5; perhaps TRBD1 as D (6 bases). Sequenced: peripheral blood. In DNA, the CDR3 is TGTGCCAGCAGGTCCAGGGGTGCGGGGACCCAGTACTTC. Translated: CASRSRGAGTQYF.